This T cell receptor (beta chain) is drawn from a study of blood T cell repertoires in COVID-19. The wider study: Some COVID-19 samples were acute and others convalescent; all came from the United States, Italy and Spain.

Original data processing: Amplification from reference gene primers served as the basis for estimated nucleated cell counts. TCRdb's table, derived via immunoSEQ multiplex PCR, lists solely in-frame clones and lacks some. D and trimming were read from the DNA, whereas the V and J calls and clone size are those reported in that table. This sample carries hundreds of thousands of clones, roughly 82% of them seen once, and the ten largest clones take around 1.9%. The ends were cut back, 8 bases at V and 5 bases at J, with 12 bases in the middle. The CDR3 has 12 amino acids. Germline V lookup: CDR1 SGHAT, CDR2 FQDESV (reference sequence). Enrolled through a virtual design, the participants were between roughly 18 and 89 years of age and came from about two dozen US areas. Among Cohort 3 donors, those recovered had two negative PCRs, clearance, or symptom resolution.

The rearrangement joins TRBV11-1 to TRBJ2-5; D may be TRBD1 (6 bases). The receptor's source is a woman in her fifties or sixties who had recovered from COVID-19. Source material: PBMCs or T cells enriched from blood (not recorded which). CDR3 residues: CASHRRGETQYF. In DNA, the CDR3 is TGTGCCAGCCATAGAAGGGGGGAGACCCAGTACTTC.